This T cell receptor beta chain was observed in a study of long-term antiretroviral therapy in people with HIV. Whole-study findings and limits: Repertoires from HIV showed CDR3 length ranges narrower than those of controls.

The immunoSEQ assay was v3.0, run at survey level. A per-sample goal of about 40,000-55,000 T-cell genomes was targeted by sequencing. Sequencing was performed with immunoSEQ multiplex PCR; in TCRdb, only in-frame clones are kept and a portion is missing. The data contain 15,000 to 20,000 clones, approximately 85% of them singletons. From germline, CDR1 is SNHLY and CDR2 FYNNEI. The junction had 2 bases not matched to a gene; V was cut back by 3 bases and J by 3 bases. CDR3 length: 14 amino acids. A note on this clone: Its antigen is currently unknown.

The sequence came from a man between 18 and 29 years old with HIV. The V call is TRBV2, the J call TRBJ2-7; 10 bases match TRBD2. The specimen comprised unsorted PBMCs, sampled at the start of antiretroviral therapy, before treatment. The CDR3 nucleotides are TGTGCCAGCAGTGATCGACTAGCGGGCTACGAGCAGTACTTC. This encodes CASSDRLAGYEQYF. The full variable domain, in which reference TRBV2 and TRBJ2-7 provide the parts outside the CDR3, is EPEVTQTPSHQVTQMGQEVILRCVPISNHLYFYWYRQILGQKVEFLVSFYNNEISEKSEIFDDQFSVERPDGSNFTLKIRSTKLEDSAMYFCASSDRLAGYEQYFGPGTRLTVT.